Presented here are 25 T cell receptor beta chains from one specimen sequenced in a study of regulatory T cells in long-lasting Graves disease. Construction of TCR beta libraries relied on iRepertoire HTBI primers and on Arm-PCR targeting CDR3 regions. TCRdb re-analysed the multiplex PCR reads in MiXCR, keeping a single row per CDR3 protein. The sample lists around 450,000 distinct CDR3 sequences, around 15% occurring once. Time point here: newly diagnosed GD, antithyroid drugs for less than 3 months. Extracted RNA from PBMCs served as the source of the TCR library. The data were also submitted as part of a second study, on T cells in Graves' hyperthyroidism and ophthalmopathy.

Sequences were derived from peripheral blood mononuclear cells (PBMCs), sampled at new diagnosis, from a patient treated with antithyroid drugs. Receptor source: a man aged 40-55 years with Graves disease.

The J gene is TRBJ2-1, the V gene TRBV20-1, with D unclear. The germline V gene has CDR1 DFQATT and CDR2 SNEGSKA (reference sequence). Trimming removed 6 bases from V and 6 bases from J, with 12 bases in between. This CDR3 region has 12 residues. CDR3 nucleotides: TGCAGTGCCCCGATGGCGGCCAATGAGCAGTTCTTC. Its translation is CSAPMAANEQFF.

This clonotype was seen many times. The chain is built from TRBV6-2 or TRBV6-3 and TRBJ1-1; no reliable D call. Germline V gives CDR1 MNHEY, CDR2 SVGEGT. CDR3 size: 13 residues. Trimming took off 1 base at V and 2 bases at J, with 5 bases between the two ends. In nucleotides, the CDR3 is TGTGCCAGCAGTTACTGGATTAACACTGAAGCTTTCTTT. This codes for CASSYWINTEAFF.

This clonotype was seen at least ten times. The rearrangement uses TRBV28 and TRBJ2-7; possible D gene TRBD1, 6 bases. This CDR3 spans 14 amino acids. Looked up from germline, CDR1 is MDHEN and CDR2 is SYDVKM. Trimming stripped 4 bases from V and 1 base from J, with 11 bases between. The CDR3 DNA follows: TGTGCCAGCAGTTCTACAGGGCGTTCCTACGAGCAGTACTTC. Its translation is CASSSTGRSYEQYF.

This clonotype came up many times. The chain couples TRBV20-1 to TRBJ1-1; D ambiguous. Germline loops: CDR1 DFQATT, CDR2 SNEGSKA (reference sequence). V gave up 6 bases and J gave up 1 base, with 9 bases separating them. This CDR3 has 12 amino acids. The CDR3 spells CSAKRQNTEAFF. The CDR3 DNA reads as TGCAGTGCAAAACGACAGAACACTGAAGCTTTCTTT.

The chain joins TRBV9 to TRBJ2-1; 13 positions agree with TRBD2. Germline CDR1 SGDLS, CDR2 YYNGEE. The CDR3 sequence is 18 residues long. The V segment lost 0 bases and the J segment 7 bases; nucleotides outside the gene matches: 10. The CDR3: CASSVELVTSGRGNEQFF. CDR3 coding DNA: TGTGCCAGCAGCGTAGAGTTAGTTACTAGCGGGAGGGGGAATGAGCAGTTCTTC.

This clonotype was seen repeatedly, ten times or more. The rearrangement uses TRBV30 and TRBJ2-2; D is unclear. The CDR3 covers 15 residues. Germline CDR1 and CDR2: GTSNPN and SVGIG (reference sequence). V was trimmed by 1 base and J by 5 bases, leaving 14 bases between them. The CDR3 is CAWSALNSLTGELFF. CDR3 nucleotides: TGTGCCTGGAGTGCCCTGAACAGTTTGACCGGGGAGCTGTTTTTT.

This chain connects TRBV12-3 or TRBV12-4 to TRBJ1-5, with D unresolved. V was clipped by 1 base and J by 6 bases, with 13 bases between them. The CDR3 spans 15 residues. CDR3 DNA: TGTGCCAGCAGTTTAGGGGTTGGCGTTCCTCAGCCCCAGCATTTT. Translated: CASSLGVGVPQPQHF.

The table lists this clonotype with many counts. The chain links TRBV11-3 to TRBJ2-2; TRBD1 agrees at 10 bases. Looked up from germline, CDR1 is SGHNT and CDR2 is YENEEA. V lost 5 bases and J lost 4; bases outside the gene matches: 4. CDR3 length equals 15 residues. The CDR3: CASSTDRGTTGELFF. CDR3 DNA: TGTGCCAGCAGCACGGACAGGGGGACCACCGGGGAGCTGTTTTTT.

This clonotype showed up many times. This sequence joins TRBV7-9 and TRBJ2-3; D may be TRBD2 (5 bases). CDR3 length: 14 residues. Germline CDR1 and CDR2: SEHNR and FQNEAQ (reference sequence). The V end was cut by 5 bases, the J end by 13 bases, with 22 bases between. CDR3 DNA: TGTGCCAGCAGCATACTATCGGGATACGGGGAGAAGTATTTT. Translating gives CASSILSGYGEKYF. The variable domain in full, completed from reference TRBV7-9 and TRBJ2-3, reads DTGVSQNPRHKITKRGQNVTFRCDPISEHNRLYWYRQTLGQGPEFLTYFQNEAQLEKSRLLSDRFSAERPKGSFSTLEIQRTEQGDSAMYLCASSILSGYGEKYFGPGTRLTVL.

This clonotype came up many times. The genes are TRBV7-9 and TRBJ2-7; D remains ambiguous. CDR3 length: 13 residues. The ends were cut back, 0 bases at V and 1 base at J, with 4 bases in the middle. Per the germline V gene, CDR1 is SEHNR and CDR2 is FQNEAQ (reference sequence). CDR3 residues: CASSLAVSYEQYF. The CDR3 DNA reads TGTGCCAGCAGCTTAGCAGTATCCTACGAGCAGTACTTC.

The rearrangement uses TRBV7-6 and TRBJ2-7, with TRBD1 matching 8 bases. Germline CDR1 reads SGHVS; CDR2 reads FNYEAQ. V shed 5 bases and J 0 bases; nucleotides not matched to a gene: 9. The CDR3 is made up of 16 amino acids. The CDR3, as DNA: TGTGCCAGCAGCCCCGAGCGGACAGGGAGCTCCTACGAGCAGTACTTC. The encoded protein is CASSPERTGSSYEQYF.

With respect to this clonotype: Being one base from a much bigger clone, this may be a read error. J is TRBJ2-1 and V is TRBV5-1; 11 positions agree with TRBD2. V shed 2 bases and J 5 bases; nucleotides not matched to a gene: 3. This CDR3 region has 15 residues. The V gene's germline CDR1 is SGHRS and CDR2 YFSETQ. The CDR3 coding sequence is TGCGCCAGCAGCTTCCTAGCGGGAGGCCACAATGAGCAGTTCTTC. Encoded protein: CASSFLAGGHNEQFF.

About this clonotype itself: A much larger clone sits a single nucleotide away, making a read error possible. V is TRBV5-1 and J is TRBJ1-4, with unresolved D. This CDR3 has 14 residues. Trimming removed 0 bases at V and 6 bases at J, with 9 bases between. From germline, CDR1 is SGHRS and CDR2 YFSETQ. CDR3 nucleotide sequence: TGCGCCAGCAGCTTGGCTGGACGCTATGAAAAACTGTTTTTT. Protein: CASSLAGRYEKLFF.

This clonotype was counted at least ten times. This chain connects TRBV12-3 or TRBV12-4 to TRBJ1-1; a weak D match, TRBD1 (6 bases). Trimming took 1 base from V and 5 from J, leaving 11 bases between them. The CDR3 covers 14 residues. The CDR3 nucleotides are TGTGCCAGCAGTTTAGTGGGGGCCGGAACTGAAGCTTTCTTT. Amino acids: CASSLVGAGTEAFF.

In DNA, the CDR3 is TGTGCCAGCAGTTGGGACAGGACGAACACTGAAGCTTTCTTT. This gives the protein CASSWDRTNTEAFF. The gene calls are TRBV28 and TRBJ1-1, with TRBD1 identical over 8 bases. Germline V lookup: CDR1 MDHEN, CDR2 SYDVKM. CDR3 size: 14 residues. V was pared by 4 bases and J by 1 base, with 2 bases of the junction left unmatched.

This clonotype was counted ten times or more. The V and J genes are TRBV2 and TRBJ2-1; 8 nucleotides align to TRBD2. J lost 4 bases, V lost 2 bases, and 13 bases had no gene match. Germline CDR1 SNHLY, CDR2 FYNNEI. This CDR3 is built from 18 residues. The CDR3, as DNA: TGTGCCAGCAGTGAACTGGGAAGGAGCGGGAGAGGTTACAATGAGCAGTTCTTC. This sequence encodes CASSELGRSGRGYNEQFF.

This clonotype was counted ten times or more. The V and J genes are TRBV2 and TRBJ2-7, with no clear D. V was trimmed by 2 bases and J by 3 bases, leaving 8 bases between them. The CDR3 totals 13 residues. Germline values: CDR1 SNHLY, CDR2 FYNNEI. In DNA, the CDR3 is TGTGCCAGCAGTGAAAGGTCTGGCTACGAGCAGTACTTC. Translated, it gives CASSERSGYEQYF.

The V gene is TRBV28, the J gene TRBJ2-3; no clear D gene. Germline CDR1 is MDHEN and CDR2 is SYDVKM. Trimming took 4 bases from V and 0 from J, leaving 11 bases between them. The CDR3 length is 15 residues. The CDR3 nucleotides are TGTGCCAGCAGTTGGTGGCGGCTGAGCACAGATACGCAGTATTTT. It specifies CASSWWRLSTDTQYF.

This clonotype was seen many times. The CDR3 DNA sequence: TGTGCCAGCAGTTTTCAGACCTTGGACACCGGGGAGCTGTTTTTT. It codes for CASSFQTLDTGELFF. This rearrangement joins TRBV12-3 or TRBV12-4 to TRBJ2-2, with unresolved D. The V end lost 3 bases, the J end lost 3 bases, and 11 bases lay between the germline ends. This CDR3 is built from 15 residues.

This clonotype was counted many times. The gene calls are TRBV18 and TRBJ2-4; 7 bases line up with TRBD1. This CDR3 has 12 amino acids. Germline CDR1 KGHSH, CDR2 LQKENI. V lost 6 bases and J lost 10; bases outside the gene matches: 6. This CDR3 reads CASSGDSEIQYF. The DNA for the CDR3 is TGTGCCAGCTCGGGGGACAGTGAAATTCAGTACTTC.

This clonotype was found once. The genes are TRBV2 and TRBJ2-3; 9 bases fit TRBD2. The end of the DNA fits TRBJ2-1 better, so the J call may be wrong. Germline CDR1 reads SNHLY; CDR2 reads FYNNEI. The CDR3 is 12 residues long. The CDR3 here is CAVMAGGPEQFF. CDR3 DNA sequence: TGTGCCGTAATGGCGGGAGGGCCGGAGCAGTTCTTC.

This clonotype has ten or more counts. CDR3 nucleotide sequence: TGTGCCAGCAGTTTTATCGGTAGCAATCAGCCCCAGCATTTT. Protein: CASSFIGSNQPQHF. The rearrangement joins TRBV28 to TRBJ1-5; D is unclear. V lost 3 bases to trimming and J lost 0 bases, with 6 bases between them. This CDR3 has 14 residues. Germline V gives CDR1 MDHEN, CDR2 SYDVKM.

This clonotype came up many times. The V call is TRBV5-1, the J call TRBJ2-2; D remains unclear. This CDR3 spans 15 amino acids. V lost 0 bases and J 0 bases, leaving 6 bases between the germline ends. Germline V gives CDR1 SGHRS, CDR2 YFSETQ. CDR3 nucleotide sequence: TGCGCCAGCAGCTTGGCGAACGCGAACACCGGGGAGCTGTTTTTT. Amino acid sequence: CASSLANANTGELFF. Drawing the rest from reference TRBV5-1 and TRBJ2-2, the complete variable domain is KAGVTQTPRYLIKTRGQQVTLSCSPISGHRSVSWYQQTPGQGLQFLFEYFSETQRNKGNFPGRFSGRQFSNSRSEMNVSTLELGDSALYLCASSLANANTGELFFGEGSRLTVL.

In this sample, this clonotype turned up a few times. The chain recombines TRBV5-1 with TRBJ2-7; TRBD1 matches at 7 bases. V was clipped by 5 bases and J by 2 bases; unmatched bases: 4. The germline V gene has CDR1 SGHRS and CDR2 YFSETQ. This CDR3 has 13 amino acids. The CDR3 DNA reads TGCGCCAGCAGGTGGGACAGACCCTACGAGCAGTACTTC. It is translated as CASRWDRPYEQYF.

The V and J genes are TRBV6-6 and TRBJ2-1, with 7 positions matching TRBD2. The V gene's germline CDR1 is MNHNY and CDR2 SVGAGI (reference sequence). With 0 bases clipped from V and 4 bases from J, the junction kept 6 bases outside the gene matches. This CDR3 has 16 amino acids. CDR3 residues: CASSYSGGSGYNEQFF. The CDR3 DNA sequence: TGTGCCAGCAGTTACTCTGGCGGGAGTGGGTACAATGAGCAGTTCTTC.